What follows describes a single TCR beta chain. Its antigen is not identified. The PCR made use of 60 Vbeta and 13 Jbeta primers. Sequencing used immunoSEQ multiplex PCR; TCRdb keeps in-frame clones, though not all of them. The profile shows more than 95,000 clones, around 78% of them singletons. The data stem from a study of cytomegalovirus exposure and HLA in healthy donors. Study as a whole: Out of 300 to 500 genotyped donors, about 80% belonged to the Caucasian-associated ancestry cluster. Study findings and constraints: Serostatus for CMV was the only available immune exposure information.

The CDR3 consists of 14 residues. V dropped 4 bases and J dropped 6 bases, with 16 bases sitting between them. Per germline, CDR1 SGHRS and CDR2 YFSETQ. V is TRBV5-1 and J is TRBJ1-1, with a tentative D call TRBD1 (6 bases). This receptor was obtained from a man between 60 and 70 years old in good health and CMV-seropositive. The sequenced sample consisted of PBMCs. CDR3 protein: CASSPTDRIPEAFF. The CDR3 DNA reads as TGCGCCAGCAGCCCAACCGACAGGATCCCTGAAGCTTTCTTT.